Shown below are 15 T cell receptor beta chains from a single sample sequenced in a study of T-cell memory formation after mild COVID-19. TCRdb ran MiXCR on the 5' RACE reads and lists one entry per CDR3 protein. Of approximately 100,000 distinct CDR3 sequences listed, 20% to 25% are singletons. Material for sequencing was PBMCs or a T cell subset sorted from them (not recorded which). The receptor source for this set is a man between 18 and 29 years old who had mild COVID-19 (a few samples of this study predate the infection). Cell type and time point are not known.

This clonotype has only a few counts. The rearrangement uses TRBV29-1 and TRBJ2-3, with 10 bases that match TRBD2. CDR3 length equals 15 residues. Germline V CDR1 and CDR2: SQVTM, ANQGSEA. J was trimmed by 8 bases and V by 7 bases; bases with no gene match: 15. The CDR3 protein is CSAWMAGTSVFTQYF. The CDR3 nucleotides read TGCAGCGCCTGGATGGCCGGGACTAGCGTCTTTACGCAGTATTTT.

This clonotype was seen only a few times. The chain recombines TRBV3-1 with TRBJ2-5; D call uncertain. The CDR3 is made up of 14 amino acids. The ends were cut back, 4 bases at V and 5 bases at J, with 14 bases in the middle. Germline CDR1 reads LGHDT; CDR2 reads YNNKEL (reference sequence). The CDR3 sequence: CASSPPLKLETQYF. CDR3 nucleotides: TGTGCCAGCAGCCCTCCTTTGAAGTTGGAGACCCAGTACTTC.

The genes are TRBV9 and TRBJ1-5; D not certain. Germline-derived CDR1 and CDR2 are SGDLS and YYNGEE. The V end was cut by 0 bases, the J end by 0 bases, with 4 bases between. The CDR3 extends over 14 amino acids. CDR3 sequence: CASSVGGSNQPQHF. CDR3 DNA sequence: TGTGCCAGCAGCGTAGGGGGTAGCAATCAGCCCCAGCATTTT. The full variable domain, with the rest looked up from reference TRBV9 and TRBJ1-5, is DSGVTQTPKHLITATGQRVTLRCSPRSGDLSVYWYQQSLDQGLQFLIQYYNGEERAKGNILERFSAQQFPDLHSELNLSSLELGDSALYFCASSVGGSNQPQHFGDGTRLSIL.

The chain carries TRBV7-9 and TRBJ2-1; 7 positions agree with TRBD2. The germline V gene encodes CDR1 SEHNR and CDR2 FQNEAQ (reference sequence). This CDR3 spans 15 amino acids. Losses at the gene ends were 5 bases for V and 9 bases for J; bases not matched to a gene: 13. The CDR3 DNA sequence: TGTGCCAGCAGCCCGGGGATGCGGGGGTTCGGTGAGCAGTTCTTC. Protein product: CASSPGMRGFGEQFF.

The V and J genes are TRBV10-3 and TRBJ2-3; 11 nucleotides line up with TRBD2. CDR1 and CDR2 (germline): ENHRY, SYGVKD. The CDR3 spans 14 residues. V lost 2 bases and J lost 11; bases outside the gene matches: 6. The DNA for the CDR3 is TGTGCCATCAGTGAGGGGCTAGCGGGGGGCCGGCAGTATTTT. As protein: CAISEGLAGGRQYF.

Here the CDR3 reads CSVVALMHGYTF. The CDR3 coding sequence is TGCAGCGTTGTCGCTTTGATGCATGGCTACACCTTC. This rearrangement joins TRBV29-1 to TRBJ1-2; D is unresolved. The CDR3 covers 12 residues. Trimming took 4 bases from V and 6 from J, leaving 12 bases between them. Germline V gives CDR1 SQVTM, CDR2 ANQGSEA.

The chain links TRBV12-3 or TRBV12-4 to TRBJ1-5, with a weak D call TRBD1 (6 bases). CDR3 size: 15 residues. The V end was cut by 8 bases, the J end by 3 bases, with 17 bases between. The CDR3 spells CASGMTGNPNQPQHF. CDR3 DNA: TGTGCCAGCGGAATGACAGGAAACCCCAATCAGCCCCAGCATTTT.

The gene calls are TRBV12-3 or TRBV12-4 and TRBJ2-5; D gene unclear. The V gene lost 5 bases and the J gene lost 5 bases, with 6 bases spanning the gap. This CDR3 contains 11 residues. CDR3 in DNA: TGTGCCAGCAGTAGCGATGAGACCCAGTACTTC. As protein: CASSSDETQYF.

This clonotype has just a few counts. This chain links TRBV28 with TRBJ2-5, with 7 bases identical to TRBD1. With V trimmed by 5 bases and J by 5 bases, 8 bases remained unmatched. CDR1 MDHEN and CDR2 SYDVKM come from the germline V gene. This CDR3 is built from 14 residues. This chain's CDR3 is CASSDRAWVETQYF. Written as DNA, the CDR3 is TGTGCCAGCAGTGACAGGGCTTGGGTGGAGACCCAGTACTTC.

This clonotype has just a few counts. The V gene is TRBV7-9, the J gene TRBJ2-3, with D unresolved. CDR1 and CDR2 (germline): SEHNR, FQNEAQ (reference sequence). The ends were cut back, 6 bases at V and 3 bases at J, with 4 bases in the middle. CDR3 length equals 11 residues. DNA for the CDR3: TGTGCCAGCAGACCGACAGATACGCAGTATTTT. This gives the protein CASRPTDTQYF.

This clonotype appeared a few times. The chain uses TRBV6-2 or TRBV6-3 and TRBJ2-7, with TRBD1 identical over 7 bases. J lost 0 bases, V lost 2 bases, and 1 base had no gene match. This CDR3 region has 14 residues. In germline, CDR1 is MNHEY, CDR2 SVGEGT. The CDR3, as DNA: TGTGCCAGCAGTTACCGGGACAGCTCCTACGAGCAGTACGTC. As protein: CASSYRDSSYEQYV.

The J gene is TRBJ2-7, the V gene TRBV4-1; the D gene is possibly TRBD2 (6 bases). Germline CDR1 is MGHRA and CDR2 is YSYEKL. V shed 5 bases and J shed 0 bases, with 14 bases lying between them. CDR3 size: 15 residues. The CDR3 spells CASSSRLASSYEQYF. CDR3 in DNA: TGCGCCAGCAGCTCCCGTCTAGCGAGCTCCTACGAGCAGTACTTC.

J is TRBJ1-1 and V is TRBV5-1, with a weak D call TRBD1 (6 bases). CDR3 length: 17 residues. Germline CDR1 reads SGHRS; CDR2 reads YFSETQ. Trimming cost V 1 base and J 0 bases, with 16 bases left between them. DNA for the CDR3: TGCGCCAGCAGCTTGAGGCCGGGGGACAACATGAACACTGAAGCTTTCTTT. It translates to CASSLRPGDNMNTEAFF.

The rearrangement links TRBV20-1 to TRBJ2-7; no clear D. Trimming removed 0 bases from V and 2 bases from J, with 11 bases in between. CDR1 DFQATT and CDR2 SNEGSKA come from the germline V gene (reference sequence). The CDR3 covers 14 residues. The chain's CDR3 is CSARESAGPYEQYF. The CDR3 region has the DNA TGCAGTGCTAGAGAGTCGGCAGGACCCTACGAGCAGTACTTC.

The chain couples TRBV12-3 or TRBV12-4 to TRBJ1-2; D unresolved. The CDR3 has 13 amino acids. The V end lost 7 bases, the J end lost 7 bases, and 16 bases lay between the germline ends. The CDR3 DNA reads as TGTGCCAGCACCTTAGGCCAACTTAGTGGCTACACCTTC. Translating gives CASTLGQLSGYTF.